The 3 T cell receptor beta chains below were found in one sample sequenced in a study of molecular identifiers for immune sequencing clone quantification. MiXCR, run by TCRdb on the PCR reads, gives a single entry per CDR3 protein. This sample has roughly 320,000 distinct CDR3 sequences, with roughly 24% found just once. The sample was naive CD8+ T cells from blood, with Jurkat cell RNA spiked in. This sample's subset: FACS-sorted CD8+CD4-CCR7+CD45RA+ naive T cells. The receptors stem from a human donor in good health. Some libraries in this study had Jurkat cell RNA spiked in.

As concerns this clonotype: Since a much larger clone is just one base distant, this may be a read error. This chain joins TRBV20-1 and TRBJ2-7; possible D gene TRBD1, 6 bases. This CDR3 contains 12 residues. V was clipped by 3 bases and J by 3 bases, with 9 bases between them. Germline-derived CDR1 and CDR2 are DFQATT and SNEGSKA (reference sequence). The CDR3 reads CSASSGDYEQYF. The CDR3 DNA reads as TGCAGTGCTAGTTCAGGGGACTACGAGCAGTACTTC.

In DNA form, the CDR3 reads TGCAGTGCTAGAGATCCGGGACAGCTTTCCTACGAGCAGTACTTC. Protein sequence: CSARDPGQLSYEQYF. This rearrangement joins TRBV20-1 to TRBJ2-7, with 7 bases identical to TRBD1. CDR1 DFQATT and CDR2 SNEGSKA come from the germline V gene (reference sequence). CDR3 size: 15 residues. The ends lost 0 bases at V and 1 base at J; junction bases unmatched: 6.

Regarding this clonotype: A much larger clone sits a single nucleotide away, making a read error possible. V usage is TRBV4-1 and J usage is TRBJ1-1; perhaps TRBD1 as D (5 bases). Germline lookup yields CDR1 MGHRA and CDR2 YSYEKL. CDR3 length: 13 residues. The CDR3 region has the DNA TGCGCCAGCAGCCAGGCCAAGGACACTGGAGCTTTCTTT. This gives the protein CASSQAKDTGAFF.